Described below is a single TCR beta chain sequence and its context. Measured with immunoSEQ multiplex PCR; TCRdb has only the in-frame clones, and not every one. The repertoire holds under 50,000 clones, with 85% to 95% as singletons. The data belong to a study of T cell changes during pregnancy in multiple sclerosis. The CDR3 spans 13 residues. The V gene's germline CDR1 is LNHNV and CDR2 YYDKDF (reference sequence). Deletions cut 1 base from V and 1 base from J, with 4 bases between. The material sequenced was CD8+ T cells from peripheral blood mononuclear cells, taken in the third trimester of pregnancy. This sequence originates from a female donor with multiple sclerosis, enrolled in a pregnancy study. V usage is TRBV15 and J usage is TRBJ1-1, with D hard to call. The DNA for the CDR3 is TGTGCCACCAGCAGAGCCCAGAACACTGAAGCTTTCTTT. It codes for CATSRAQNTEAFF.